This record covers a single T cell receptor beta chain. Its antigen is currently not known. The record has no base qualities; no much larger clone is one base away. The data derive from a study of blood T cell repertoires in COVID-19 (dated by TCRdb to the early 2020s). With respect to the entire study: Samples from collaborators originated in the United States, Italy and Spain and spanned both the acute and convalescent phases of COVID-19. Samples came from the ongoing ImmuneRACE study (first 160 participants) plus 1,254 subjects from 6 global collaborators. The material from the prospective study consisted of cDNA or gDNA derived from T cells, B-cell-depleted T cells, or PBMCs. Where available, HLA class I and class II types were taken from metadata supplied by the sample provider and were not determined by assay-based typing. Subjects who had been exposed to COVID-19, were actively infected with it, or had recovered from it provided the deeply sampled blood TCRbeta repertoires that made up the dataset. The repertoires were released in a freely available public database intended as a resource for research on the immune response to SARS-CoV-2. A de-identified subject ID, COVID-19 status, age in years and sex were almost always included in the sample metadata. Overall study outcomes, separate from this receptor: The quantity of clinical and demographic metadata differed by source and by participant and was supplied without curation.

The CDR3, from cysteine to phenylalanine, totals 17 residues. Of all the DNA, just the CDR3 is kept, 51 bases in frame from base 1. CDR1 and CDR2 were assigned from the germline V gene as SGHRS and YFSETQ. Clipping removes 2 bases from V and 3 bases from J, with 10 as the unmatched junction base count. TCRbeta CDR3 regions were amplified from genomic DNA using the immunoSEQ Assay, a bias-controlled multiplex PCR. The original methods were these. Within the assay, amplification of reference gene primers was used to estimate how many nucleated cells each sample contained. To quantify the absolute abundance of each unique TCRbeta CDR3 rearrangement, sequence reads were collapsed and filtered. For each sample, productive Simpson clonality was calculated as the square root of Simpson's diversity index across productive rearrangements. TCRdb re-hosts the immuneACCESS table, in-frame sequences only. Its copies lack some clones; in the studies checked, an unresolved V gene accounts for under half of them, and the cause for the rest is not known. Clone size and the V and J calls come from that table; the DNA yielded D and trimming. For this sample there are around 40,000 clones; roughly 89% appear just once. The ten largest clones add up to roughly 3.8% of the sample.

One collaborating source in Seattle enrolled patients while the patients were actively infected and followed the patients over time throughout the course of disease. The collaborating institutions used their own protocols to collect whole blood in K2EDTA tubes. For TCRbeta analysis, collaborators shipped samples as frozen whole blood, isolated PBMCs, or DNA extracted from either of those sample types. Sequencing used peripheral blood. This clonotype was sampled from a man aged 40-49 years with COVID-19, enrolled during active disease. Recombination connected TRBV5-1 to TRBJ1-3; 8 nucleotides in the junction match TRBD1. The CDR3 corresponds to CASSLGQGRENGNTIYF. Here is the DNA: TGCGCCAGCAGCTTAGGACAGGGTAGAGAAAATGGAAACACCATATATTTT.